Below, 19 T cell receptor beta chains from the same sample are listed, as sequenced in a study of vaccination and CD4 T cells after COVID-19. Sample treatment: approximately 10-day PBMC culture with coronavirus spike peptide pools or control peptides (ViraFEST assay). The Oncomine TCR Beta short-read assay was applied to DNA of cultured CD4+ T cells. TCRdb fed the PCR reads into MiXCR, producing one record per CDR3 protein. Among fewer than 15,000 distinct CDR3 sequences listed, 58% were seen once. No cognate antigen is known for these TCRs. Sequences were derived from cultured CD4+ T cells from blood, sampled after SARS-CoV-2 vaccination. These receptors all stem from a human donor with COVID-19.

The chain recombines TRBV11-3 with TRBJ2-5; 10 nucleotides match TRBD2. V was pared by 5 bases and J by 5 bases, with 14 bases of the junction left unmatched. The CDR3 covers 17 residues. Per the germline V gene, CDR1 is SGHNT and CDR2 is YENEEA. CDR3 residues: CASSPVDSGGPGETQYF. The CDR3 DNA follows: TGTGCCAGCAGCCCGGTAGATAGCGGGGGGCCGGGTGAGACCCAGTACTTC. Combining the CDR3 with reference TRBV11-3 and TRBJ2-5 gives the whole variable domain EAGVVQSPRYKIIEKKQPVAFWCNPISGHNTLYWYLQNLGQGPELLIRYENEEAVDDSQLPKDRFSAERLKGVDSTLKIQPAELGDSAVYLCASSPVDSGGPGETQYFGPGTRLLVL.

This chain uses TRBV5-1 with TRBJ2-7, with 11 bases lining up with TRBD2. CDR3 size: 15 residues. Germline CDR1 reads SGHRS; CDR2 reads YFSETQ. V lost 3 bases, J lost 5 bases, and 7 bases stayed unmatched. CDR3 protein: CASSSLAGGVNEQYF. CDR3 bases: TGCGCCAGCAGCTCCTTAGCGGGGGGGGTTAACGAGCAGTACTTC.

V is TRBV7-9 and J is TRBJ2-2; D unresolved. Trimming left V 11 bases short and J 4 bases short, with 14 bases between. The length of the CDR3 is 13 residues. Looked up from germline, CDR1 is SEHNR and CDR2 is FQNEAQ (reference sequence). Here the CDR3 reads CALGSSGTGELFF. For the CDR3, the DNA is TGTGCCCTCGGGTCGTCGGGCACCGGGGAGCTGTTTTTT. The full variable domain, in which reference TRBV7-9 and TRBJ2-2 provide the parts outside the CDR3, is DTGVSQNPRHKITKRGQNVTFRCDPISEHNRLYWYRQTLGQGPEFLTYFQNEAQLEKSRLLSDRFSAERPKGSFSTLEIQRTEQGDSAMYLCALGSSGTGELFFGEGSRLTVL.

V and J are TRBV28 and TRBJ1-2; D unclear. This CDR3 contains 15 residues. Looked up from germline, CDR1 is MDHEN and CDR2 is SYDVKM. Trimming left V 2 bases short and J 8 bases short, with 18 bases between. The CDR3 loop reads CASSLRASPYSGYTF. The CDR3, as DNA: TGTGCCAGCAGTTTAAGGGCAAGCCCTTACTCCGGCTACACCTTC.

The chain uses TRBV20-1 and TRBJ1-1; D is uncertain. The CDR3 extends over 12 amino acids. The V gene lost 6 bases and the J gene lost 6 bases, with 14 bases spanning the gap. The germline gives CDR1 DFQATT, CDR2 SNEGSKA (reference sequence). For the CDR3, the DNA is TGCAGTGCCCTCACCGTATTGGCTGAAGCTTTCTTT. This encodes CSALTVLAEAFF.

The chain joins TRBV20-1 to TRBJ2-7, with unresolved D. CDR1 and CDR2 from the germline V gene are DFQATT and SNEGSKA (reference sequence). Between the trimmed V and J ends, which lost 6 bases and 5 bases, there was a span of 14 bases. The CDR3 is 12 amino acids. The CDR3 DNA reads TGCAGTGCCCCTTCCCTAGGTAACGAGCAGTACTTC. It translates to CSAPSLGNEQYF.

The chain recombines TRBV7-2 with TRBJ2-1; D possibly corresponds to TRBD2 (6 bases). The CDR3 extends over 12 amino acids. The germline V and J ends were trimmed by 4 bases and 11 bases, with 12 bases remaining between them. Germline values: CDR1 SGHTA, CDR2 FQGNSA. CDR3 in DNA: TGTGCCAGCAGCTCAGTGGCGGGAAAGCAGTTCTTC. Its translation: CASSSVAGKQFF.

The chain joins TRBV24-1 to TRBJ2-5; no clear D gene. The CDR3 runs to 16 residues. Germline V gives CDR1 KGHDR, CDR2 SFDVKD. The V end lost 0 bases, the J end lost 5 bases, and 15 bases lay between the germline ends. CDR3: CATSDLIRGPGETQYF. CDR3 sequence (DNA): TGTGCCACCAGTGATTTGATCCGAGGTCCCGGGGAGACCCAGTACTTC.

The chain is built from TRBV20-1 and TRBJ2-7; the match to TRBD2 covers 9 bases. Germline V lookup: CDR1 DFQATT, CDR2 SNEGSKA (reference sequence). With 6 bases clipped from V and 5 bases from J, the junction kept 11 bases outside the gene matches. The CDR3 totals 14 residues. The CDR3 loop reads CSAPWAGGRDEQYF. The CDR3 DNA is TGCAGTGCGCCATGGGCGGGGGGGCGAGACGAGCAGTACTTC.

The CDR3 DNA follows: TGCAGTGCTTGGCCCTCGAGGGGGTGGAACACCATATATTTT. Translated: CSAWPSRGWNTIYF. The J gene is TRBJ1-3, the V gene TRBV20-1, with a tentative D call TRBD1 (6 bases). Germline assignment: CDR1 DFQATT and CDR2 SNEGSKA (reference sequence). Trimming shortened V by 5 bases and J by 7 bases, and 18 bases separated the two germline ends. The CDR3 extends over 14 amino acids.

The J gene is TRBJ1-2, the V gene TRBV11-2; perhaps TRBD1 as D (6 bases). The CDR3 spans 13 residues. V was clipped by 1 base and J by 8 bases, with 11 bases between them. Germline CDR1 and CDR2: SGHAT and FQNNGV. The chain's CDR3 is CASSLGGGWGYTF. CDR3 sequence (DNA): TGTGCCAGCAGCTTAGGAGGGGGATGGGGCTACACCTTC. The full variable domain, completed using reference TRBV11-2 and TRBJ1-2, is EAGVAQSPRYKIIEKRQSVAFWCNPISGHATLYWYQQILGQGPKLLIQFQNNGVVDDSQLPKDRFSAERLKGVDSTLKIQPAKLEDSAVYLCASSLGGGWGYTFGSGTRLTVV.

By proportion, this clonotype is large (0.1 to 1%). This chain joins TRBV7-9 and TRBJ1-5; no clear D gene. V was shortened by 3 bases and J by 3 bases, with 9 bases between the two germline ends. The CDR3 is 14 residues long. Germline loops: CDR1 SEHNR, CDR2 FQNEAQ (reference sequence). CDR3 DNA: TGTGCCAGCAGCTTTTCCGGGGACAATCAGCCCCAGCATTTT. This gives the protein CASSFSGDNQPQHF.

The chain joins TRBV11-3 to TRBJ1-2; 8 bases map to TRBD1. The CDR3 covers 14 residues. Germline V gene sequence: CDR1 SGHNT, CDR2 YENEEA. Trimming took 5 bases from V and 6 from J; bases not matched to a gene: 8. The CDR3 loop is CASSKGPGGNGYTF. DNA of the CDR3: TGTGCCAGCAGCAAGGGCCCAGGGGGCAATGGCTACACCTTC.

The CDR3 is CASSLRGGGGVDEQFF. CDR3 nucleotides: TGTGCCAGCTCACTAAGGGGAGGTGGGGGGGTGGATGAGCAGTTCTTC. The chain links TRBV6-1 to TRBJ2-1; TRBD2 matches at 7 bases. The junction had 18 bases not matched to a gene; V was cut back by 8 bases and J by 8 bases. Germline lookup yields CDR1 MNHNS and CDR2 SASEGT. The CDR3 consists of 16 residues.

V is TRBV7-2 and J is TRBJ2-5; D is undetermined. The CDR3 is 14 residues long. From germline, CDR1 is SGHTA and CDR2 FQGNSA. V was shortened by 4 bases and J by 5 bases, with 14 bases between the two germline ends. CDR3 amino acids: CASSSSSQWETQYF. CDR3 DNA: TGTGCCAGCAGCTCCTCCTCACAGTGGGAGACCCAGTACTTC.

This rearrangement joins TRBV20-1 to TRBJ2-3, with D uncertain. This CDR3 spans 10 amino acids. V was cut by 6 bases and J by 2 bases, with 3 bases left in between. Germline CDR1 reads DFQATT; CDR2 reads SNEGSKA (reference sequence). The CDR3 coding sequence is TGCAGTGCCGCCACAGATACGCAGTATTTT. Translating gives CSAATDTQYF.

V and J are TRBV6-1 and TRBJ1-6; 7 nucleotides match TRBD1. The CDR3 covers 14 residues. Germline-derived CDR1 and CDR2 are MNHNS and SASEGT. V lost 5 bases and J lost 4; bases outside the gene matches: 2. Written as DNA, the CDR3 is TGTGCCAGCAGTCCGGGACAGTATAATTCACCCCTCCACTTT. Amino acid sequence: CASSPGQYNSPLHF.

This clonotype has only a few counts. The chain joins TRBV24-1 to TRBJ2-3; D gene ambiguous. CDR3 length: 16 residues. CDR1 is KGHDR, CDR2 SFDVKD, per germline. V was shortened by 3 bases and J by 1 base, with 13 bases between the two germline ends. The CDR3 region is CATSDPVGWGTDTQYF. DNA of the CDR3: TGTGCCACCAGTGATCCTGTGGGTTGGGGCACAGATACGCAGTATTTT.

The CDR3 DNA is TGCAGTGCTCCCAGACTAGCGGGGATCACAGATACGCAGTATTTT. This codes for CSAPRLAGITDTQYF. The rearrangement joins TRBV20-1 to TRBJ2-3, with TRBD2 matching 11 bases. Germline CDR1 reads DFQATT; CDR2 reads SNEGSKA (reference sequence). The J segment lost 2 bases and the V segment lost 5 bases, leaving 6 bases of the junction unmatched. CDR3 length equals 15 residues.